Below, one TCR beta chain is given with its context. Its target is not known. There are 12 residues in the CDR3. In germline, CDR1 is SEHNR, CDR2 FQNEAQ (reference sequence). Trimming pared 3 bases from V and 5 bases from J, leaving 7 bases between. This sample is drawn from a study of CD8+ T cells in alopecia areata. Overall study: Tofacitinib administration to treated patients was oral, at 5 to 10 mg twice daily. Study-level findings and limits: Lesional scalp exceeded normal scalp in clonality, especially in alopecia totalis/universalis. During tofacitinib treatment, many expanded lesional clones remained in scalp and blood. Both scalp clonality and the expanded CD8+ clones among the top 100 showed a significant decrease with tofacitinib.

Regarding treatment: oral pan-JAK inhibitor, 5-10 mg twice daily. cDNA prepared by RNA extraction and subsequent reverse transcription served as the template for sequencing. Clones were sequenced by immunoSEQ multiplex PCR, and TCRdb holds only the in-frame ones, with some missing. The table lists roughly 98,000 clones, roughly 64% of them singletons, with around 15% in the top ten. The genes are TRBV7-9 and TRBJ1-1, with a weak D call TRBD1 (5 bases). The sequences come from CD8+ T cells sorted from blood, collected at week 4, from a patient treated with tofacitinib. This sequence was found in a human donor with alopecia areata. This chain's CDR3 is CASSLRGTEAFF. DNA of the CDR3: TGTGCCAGCAGCTTGAGGGGTACTGAAGCTTTCTTT.